Listed below are T cell receptor beta chains from one sample, sequenced in a study of T cell repertoires in ileal Crohn's disease. Data came from immunoSEQ multiplex PCR; TCRdb stores just in-frame clones and leaves some out. The table has roughly 29,000 clones, just under 80% seen once. Sample: ileal tissue. Receptor source: an adult with Crohn's disease. CDR3s include the opening cysteine and the closing phenylalanine or tryptophan. The D gene is left open where the match is weak. Some rows have no size entry. The others give once, few or many, or a class for an expanded clone.

D gene | J gene | V gene | clone size | CDR3 protein | CDR3 DNA
. | TRBJ1-6 | TRBV5-1 | . | CASSLAGTSGSPLHF | TGCGCCAGCAGCTTGGCAGGCACCTCGGGATCACCCCTCCACTTT
TRBD1 | TRBJ1-4 | TRBV5-4 | . | CASSTGTGDREKLFF | TGTGCCAGCAGTACCGGGACAGGGGATCGGGAAAAACTGTTTTTT
. | TRBJ1-2 | TRBV9 | few | CASSIAQTLHYGYTF | TGTGCCAGCAGCATCGCCCAAACCCTACACTATGGCTACACCTTC
. | TRBJ2-5 | TRBV15 | . | CATSRGEGRGKTQYF | TGTGCCACCAGCAGAGGGGAGGGCAGGGGAAAGACCCAGTACTTC
TRBD2 | TRBJ2-3 | TRBV7-9 | . | CASSLVASGSDTQYF | TGTGCCAGCAGCTTAGTGGCTAGCGGGAGCGATACGCAGTATTTT
. | TRBJ1-5 | TRBV19 | . | CASSYTGSGNQPQHF | TGTGCCAGTAGTTATACAGGGAGCGGCAATCAGCCCCAGCATTTT
TRBD2 | TRBJ2-1 | TRBV6-5 | . | CASSSLAGAHEQFF | TGTGCCAGCAGTTCACTAGCGGGAGCCCATGAGCAGTTCTTC
TRBD2 | TRBJ2-1 | TRBV7-9 | once | CASSSLAGEPSYNEQFF | TGTGCCAGCAGCTCATTAGCGGGAGAGCCGTCCTACAATGAGCAGTTCTTC
TRBD2 | TRBJ2-3 | TRBV7-6 | . | CASSFGLAASTDTQYF | TGTGCCAGCAGCTTTGGACTAGCTGCTAGCACAGATACGCAGTATTTT
. | TRBJ1-1 | TRBV6-5 | . | CASSLYPGLNTEAFF | TGTGCCAGCAGCCTCTACCCAGGGTTGAACACTGAAGCTTTCTTT
. | TRBJ1-1 | TRBV11-2 | . | CASSLDRNTEAFF | TGTGCCAGCAGCTTAGACAGGAACACTGAAGCTTTCTTT
TRBD1 | TRBJ1-4 | TRBV4-2 | . | CASSQDKPGGATNEKLFF | TGTGCCAGCAGCCAAGATAAGCCAGGGGGAGCAACTAATGAAAAACTGTTTTTT
TRBD1 | TRBJ1-6 | TRBV7-2 | . | CASSLGGTGNNSPLHF | TGTGCCAGCAGCTTAGGGGGGACAGGAAATAATTCACCCCTCCACTTT
. | TRBJ2-5 | TRBV7-2 | . | CASSLVAAQETQYF | TGTGCCAGCAGCTTAGTAGCGGCCCAAGAGACCCAGTACTTC
TRBD2 | TRBJ2-7 | TRBV25-1 | few | CASSPSGGASREQYF | TGTGCCAGCAGTCCTTCGGGGGGGGCCTCACGCGAGCAGTACTTC
TRBD1 | TRBJ1-2 | TRBV27 | . | CASSDRVGGYTF | TGTGCCAGCAGCGACAGGGTTGGGGGCTACACCTTC
TRBD1 | TRBJ2-7 | TRBV2 | . | CASSRDRDGGQYF | TGTGCCAGCAGTCGGGACAGGGATGGTGGGCAGTACTTC
TRBD1 | TRBJ2-7 | TRBV27 | . | CASSWGQGDEQYF | TGTGCCAGCAGTTGGGGACAGGGGGACGAGCAGTACTTC
. | TRBJ2-3 | TRBV30 | . | CAWGPAATDTQYF | TGTGCCTGGGGGCCGGCAGCCACAGATACGCAGTATTTT
. | TRBJ1-2 | TRBV19 | . | CASSISHGYTF | TGTGCCAGTAGTATAAGCCATGGCTACACCTTC
TRBD1 | TRBJ2-7 | TRBV11-2 | . | CASSSPGQGVLEQYF | TGTGCCAGCAGCTCACCGGGACAGGGGGTGCTCGAGCAGTACTTC
TRBD2 | TRBJ2-7 | TRBV11-2 | few | CASSLGTSAAYEQYF | TGTGCCAGCAGCTTAGGGACTAGCGCAGCCTACGAGCAGTACTTC
TRBD1 | TRBJ1-4 | TRBV2 | . | CASTTGGQGAQKLFF | TGTGCCAGCACCACTGGTGGGCAGGGGGCACAAAAACTGTTTTTT
. | TRBJ2-7 | TRBV6-5 | . | CAARRGPYEQYF | TGTGCCGCAAGACGAGGGCCCTACGAGCAGTACTTC
. | TRBJ1-1 | TRBV4-1 | . | CASSPTSESLHTEAFF | TGCGCCAGCAGCCCGACTTCTGAGTCCCTCCACACTGAAGCTTTCTTT
. | TRBJ1-2 | TRBV5-1 | . | CASSLERGQGGYTF | TGCGCCAGCAGCTTGGAGCGGGGGCAGGGTGGCTACACCTTC
TRBD1 | TRBJ1-3 | TRBV30 | . | CAWSERGQGNTIYF | TGTGCCTGGAGTGAAAGGGGGCAAGGAAACACCATATATTTT
. | TRBJ2-7 | TRBV7-9 | few | CASSPLVGEQYF | TGTGCCAGCAGTCCTTTGGTCGGTGAGCAGTACTTC
. | TRBJ2-7 | TRBV6-5 | . | CASSPSGYSYEQYF | TGTGCCAGCAGCCCGAGCGGGTACTCCTACGAGCAGTACTTC
. | TRBJ1-2 | TRBV5-1 | . | CASSLGQARTYGYTF | TGCGCCAGCAGCTTGGGACAGGCAAGAACCTATGGCTACACCTTC
TRBD1 | TRBJ1-5 | TRBV19 | . | CASSLPWTGGGNQPQHF | TGTGCCAGTAGTCTCCCCTGGACAGGGGGTGGCAATCAGCCCCAGCATTTT
. | TRBJ2-2 | TRBV19 | . | CASRRGTNTGELFF | TGTGCCAGTAGGAGAGGGACAAACACCGGGGAGCTGTTTTTT
TRBD2 | TRBJ2-7 | TRBV29-1 | . | CSVVPTSGRDEQYF | TGCAGCGTTGTCCCGACTAGCGGGAGAGACGAGCAGTACTTC
TRBD2 | TRBJ2-2 | TRBV6-1 | . | CASSGGTSGRGDTGELFF | TGTGCCAGCAGTGGAGGGACTAGCGGGAGAGGGGACACCGGGGAGCTGTTTTTT
TRBD2 | TRBJ2-7 | TRBV25-1 | . | CASRLAGGPYEQYF | TGTGCCAGTCGACTAGCGGGAGGGCCCTACGAGCAGTACTTC
TRBD2 | TRBJ2-5 | TRBV18 | . | CASSRFPVAGNQETQYF | TGTGCCAGCTCTCGATTCCCCGTAGCGGGAAACCAAGAGACCCAGTACTTC
TRBD2 | TRBJ2-7 | TRBV5-1 | . | CASSPGLAGGNYEQYF | TGCGCCAGCAGCCCCGGACTAGCGGGGGGAAACTACGAGCAGTACTTC
. | TRBJ2-3 | TRBV9 | once | CASSAPSTDTQYF | TGTGCCAGCAGCGCCCCTAGCACAGATACGCAGTATTTT
. | TRBJ1-3 | TRBV5-1 | . | CASSLATGSGNTIYF | TGCGCCAGCAGCTTGGCGACAGGCTCTGGAAACACCATATATTTT
TRBD2 | TRBJ2-1 | TRBV5-6 | few | CASTPGLAGTGYNEQFF | TGTGCCAGCACCCCGGGACTAGCGGGAACAGGGTACAATGAGCAGTTCTTC
. | TRBJ2-7 | TRBV6-5 | . | CASSGGYEQYF | TGTGCCAGCAGTGGAGGCTACGAGCAGTACTTC
TRBD2 | TRBJ2-5 | TRBV5-6 | . | CASSQGLAGFGETQYF | TGTGCCAGCAGCCAGGGACTAGCGGGGTTCGGGGAGACCCAGTACTTC
. | TRBJ2-1 | TRBV7-2 | . | CASKGGATYNEQFF | TGTGCCAGCAAGGGGGGGGCCACCTACAATGAGCAGTTCTTC